The next 12 T cell receptor beta chains were all read from a single sample in a study of a mutant IDH1 vaccine in newly diagnosed glioma. Repertoires were generated with immunoSEQ multiplex PCR, while TCRdb's copy carries only in-frame clones and drops some. This table has around 82,000 clones, approximately 80% appearing once. The time point is: baseline, week 1 (first vaccination visit). The treatment denotes: pre-vaccination baseline after standard-of-care therapy. The material was PBMCs, obtained from a glioma patient treated with radiotherapy, temozolomide or both. All receptors derive from a man aged 35 to 55 with glioma. Some clones in this sample may be carry-over from other donors' samples.

The chain recombines TRBV11-2 with TRBJ1-5; D ambiguous. V dropped 2 bases and J dropped 3 bases, with 5 bases sitting between them. Germline lookup yields CDR1 SGHAT and CDR2 FQNNGV. This CDR3 is built from 13 residues. CDR3 DNA: TGTGCCAGCAGCTTATTCTCCAATCAGCCCCAGCATTTT. Protein sequence: CASSLFSNQPQHF.

The chain combines TRBV7-9 with TRBJ1-4, with unresolved D. Germline lookup yields CDR1 SEHNR and CDR2 FQNEAQ (reference sequence). There are 13 residues in the CDR3. V lost 8 bases to trimming and J lost 5 bases, with 12 bases between them. The CDR3 DNA follows: TGTGCCAGCGGCGGATCCGGGAATGAAAAACTGTTTTTT. Its translation: CASGGSGNEKLFF.

This clone appeared a single time. V gene TRBV2 combines with J gene TRBJ2-2; weak D call: TRBD1 (6 bases). The CDR3 is 15 amino acids. Per the germline V gene, CDR1 is SNHLY and CDR2 is FYNNEI. V was pared by 7 bases and J by 2 bases, with 14 bases between. The CDR3 sequence is CASKKQGTNTGELFF. Written as DNA, the CDR3 is TGTGCCAGCAAGAAGCAGGGGACCAACACCGGGGAGCTGTTTTTT.

This chain links TRBV19 with TRBJ1-4; TRBD1 matches 9 bases. This CDR3 is built from 15 residues. With V trimmed by 5 bases and J by 6 bases, 7 bases remained unmatched. Germline V gene sequence: CDR1 LNHDA, CDR2 SQIVND (reference sequence). Here the CDR3 reads CASSLGQGRYEKLFF. The CDR3 bases are TGTGCCAGTAGTCTAGGACAGGGGCGGTATGAAAAACTGTTTTTT.

The chain is built from TRBV7-2 and TRBJ1-3, with D possibly matching TRBD1 (5 bases). The CDR3 runs to 16 residues. Trimming took off 1 base at V and 1 base at J, with 11 bases between the two ends. From germline, CDR1 is SGHTA and CDR2 FQGNSA. CDR3 in DNA: TGTGCCAGCAGCTTAGTGGGGGGGTCGTCTGGAAACACCATATATTTT. Protein: CASSLVGGSSGNTIYF.

This clone was counted a few times. The gene calls are TRBV10-3 and TRBJ2-5, with D tentatively TRBD2 (6 bases). Between the trimmed V and J ends, which lost 5 bases and 5 bases, there was a span of 15 bases. Germline lookup yields CDR1 ENHRY and CDR2 SYGVKD. This CDR3 is built from 14 residues. This chain's CDR3 is CAISSQGGIETQYF. CDR3 DNA: TGTGCCATCAGTAGCCAGGGAGGAATCGAGACCCAGTACTTC.

V is TRBV18 and J is TRBJ1-6, with D possibly being TRBD1 (5 bases). CDR3 length equals 15 residues. V gave up 1 base and J gave up 7 bases, with 11 bases separating them. Germline CDR1 KGHSH, CDR2 LQKENI. CDR3 loop: CASSPRGTENSPLHF. In DNA form, the CDR3 reads TGTGCCAGCTCACCACGCGGGACTGAGAATTCACCCCTCCACTTT.

The chain employs TRBV2 and TRBJ1-2; 7 positions agree with TRBD1. Germline CDR1 SNHLY, CDR2 FYNNEI. V lost 7 bases, J lost 5 bases, and 13 bases stayed unmatched. The CDR3 runs to 15 residues. The CDR3 region is CASTPRQGSSYGYTF. The CDR3 DNA sequence: TGTGCCAGCACCCCGCGACAGGGTTCATCTTATGGCTACACCTTC.

The chain uses TRBV29-1 and TRBJ2-3; TRBD1 matches 8 bases. Trimming cost V 2 bases and J 0 bases; bases outside gene matches: 1. Per the germline V gene, CDR1 is SQVTM and CDR2 is ANQGSEA. The CDR3 has 14 amino acids. In nucleotides, the CDR3 is TGCAGCGTTGAACAGGGGGCTAGCACAGATACGCAGTATTTT. Encoded protein: CSVEQGASTDTQYF.

The V and J genes are TRBV6-6 and TRBJ2-5; 8 bases agree with TRBD2. This CDR3 has 15 amino acids. The junction had 4 bases not matched to a gene; V was cut back by 2 bases and J by 2 bases. Germline assignment: CDR1 MNHNY and CDR2 SVGAGI (reference sequence). The CDR3 DNA reads as TGTGCCAGCAGTTACCCGGGACTAGGACAAGAGACCCAGTACTTC. It translates to CASSYPGLGQETQYF.

V is TRBV25-1 and J is TRBJ2-3; D might be TRBD2 (5 bases). The ends were cut back, 9 bases at V and 5 bases at J, with 18 bases in the middle. CDR1 is MGHDK, CDR2 SYGVNS, per germline. The CDR3 extends over 14 amino acids. CDR3 bases: TGTGCCAGTCAGGAGGCCCAAAAGGGAGATACGCAGTATTTT. This sequence encodes CASQEAQKGDTQYF.

The chain joins TRBV5-6 to TRBJ1-2; 7 bases map to TRBD1. The CDR3 spans 14 residues. V shed 4 bases, J shed 4 bases, and the junction held 7 bases outside the gene matches. The V gene's germline CDR1 is SGHDT and CDR2 YYEEEE. CDR3 amino acids: CASSKGQTLYGYTF. In DNA form, the CDR3 reads TGTGCCAGCAGCAAGGGACAGACCCTCTATGGCTACACCTTC.